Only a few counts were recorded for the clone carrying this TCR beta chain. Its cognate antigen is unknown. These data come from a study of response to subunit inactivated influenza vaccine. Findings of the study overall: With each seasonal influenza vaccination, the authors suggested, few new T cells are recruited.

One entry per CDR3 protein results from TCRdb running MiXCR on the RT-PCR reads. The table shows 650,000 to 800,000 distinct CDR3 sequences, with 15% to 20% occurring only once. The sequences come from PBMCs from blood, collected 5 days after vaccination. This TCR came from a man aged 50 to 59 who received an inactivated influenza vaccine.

This chain's CDR3 is CASSYLLRGRRTDTQYF. As DNA, the CDR3 is TGTGCCAGCAGTTACCTCCTCAGGGGGCGCAGGACAGATACGCAGTATTTT. The chain has TRBV6-5 and TRBJ2-3; the match to TRBD1 covers 8 bases. Trimming cost V 2 bases and J 3 bases; bases outside gene matches: 10. Per germline, CDR1 MNHEY and CDR2 SVGAGI. The CDR3 consists of 17 residues.